This entry features one T cell receptor (beta chain) sequence. Its antigen is unidentified. The PCR ran on 60 Vbeta and 13 Jbeta primers. Clones were read by immunoSEQ multiplex PCR, and TCRdb kept only the in-frame ones, dropping some. The sample shows under 75,000 clones, 60% to 70% of them seen only once. This sample is drawn from a study of cytomegalovirus exposure and HLA in healthy donors. Whole-study context: Most genotyped donors, 65% to 85% of around 370, had Caucasian-associated genetic ancestry. Broader study findings: Clonal expansion, a later analysis showed, was greater in HLA-associated TCR beta chains than in equally common others. Researchers counted approximately 160 TCR beta chains as cytomegalovirus-associated. Most TCR sequences showed up rarely, but some public TCRs showed up in many donors.

Input material: PBMCs. This receptor was obtained from a man aged 40-55 years in good health and CMV-seropositive.

The CDR3 sequence is CASSSGGLDGYTF. The CDR3 coding sequence is TGTGCCAGCAGTTCAGGGGGCTTGGATGGCTACACCTTC. The chain joins TRBV27 to TRBJ1-2; TRBD1 matches at 8 bases. The CDR3 loop spans 13 amino acids. V was clipped by 4 bases and J by 6 bases; unmatched bases: 4. The germline CDR1 and CDR2 sequences are MNHEY and SMNVEV (reference sequence).